A single sample gave rise to the 9 T cell receptor beta chains below, sequenced in a study of blood T cell repertoires in COVID-19. TCRdb's table, derived via immunoSEQ multiplex PCR, lists solely in-frame clones and lacks some. The table shows approximately 300,000 clones, with about 85% occurring only once. The source material was PBMCs or T cells enriched from blood (not recorded which). These receptors all come from a woman in her thirties who had been exposed to COVID-19.

In DNA, the CDR3 is TGTGCCAGCAGTTTACAGATTGAAGCTTTCTTT. Translating gives CASSLQIEAFF. The chain couples TRBV28 to TRBJ1-1; D is unclear. V was pared by 2 bases and J by 7 bases, with 5 bases between. The CDR3 covers 11 residues. Looked up from germline, CDR1 is MDHEN and CDR2 is SYDVKM.

The J gene is TRBJ2-5, the V gene TRBV28; TRBD1 matches at 9 bases. Germline loops: CDR1 MDHEN, CDR2 SYDVKM. This CDR3 has 14 residues. V lost 6 bases, J lost 13 bases, and 15 bases stayed unmatched. The CDR3 DNA reads as TGTGCCAGCAGGGGCGGGACAGGGACGCTGTTTAGGTACTTC. Its protein is CASRGGTGTLFRYF.

This chain uses TRBV11-3 with TRBJ2-1; unclear D gene. Trimming shortened V by 1 base and J by 0 bases, and 7 bases separated the two germline ends. The CDR3 totals 15 residues. Germline CDR1 is SGHNT and CDR2 is YENEEA. CDR3 residues: CASSLGPSSYNEQFF. CDR3 nucleotide sequence: TGTGCCAGCAGCTTAGGACCTAGCTCCTACAATGAGCAGTTCTTC.

V usage is TRBV30 and J usage is TRBJ1-5; D is uncertain. The V gene lost 2 bases and the J gene lost 6 bases, with 14 bases spanning the gap. The CDR3 covers 14 residues. Per the germline V gene, CDR1 is GTSNPN and CDR2 is SVGIG (reference sequence). The CDR3 region is CAWSSRSGGQPQHF. CDR3 bases: TGTGCCTGGAGTAGCAGGTCGGGAGGTCAGCCCCAGCATTTT. Full variable domain (remainder filled in from reference TRBV30 and TRBJ1-5): SQTIHQWPATLVQPVGSPLSLECTVEGTSNPNLYWYRQAAGRGLQLLFYSVGIGQISSEVPQNLSASRPQDRQFILSSKKLLLSDSGFYLCAWSSRSGGQPQHFGDGTRLSIL.

The chain joins TRBV29-1 to TRBJ2-5; perhaps TRBD2 as D (5 bases). The CDR3 consists of 14 residues. Germline assignment: CDR1 SQVTM and CDR2 ANQGSEA. V dropped 0 bases and J dropped 5 bases, with 13 bases sitting between them. CDR3 in amino acids: CSVEDPGYQETQYF. CDR3 DNA sequence: TGCAGCGTTGAAGATCCGGGATATCAGGAGACCCAGTACTTC.

The rearrangement joins TRBV28 to TRBJ1-4; D is ambiguous. The length of the CDR3 is 14 residues. Trimming stripped 2 bases from V and 3 bases from J, with 7 bases between. Germline CDR1 MDHEN, CDR2 SYDVKM. This CDR3 is CASSLPVPNEKLFF. CDR3 nucleotides: TGTGCCAGCAGTTTACCGGTCCCTAATGAAAAACTGTTTTTT.

CDR3 nucleotides: TGCGCCAGCAGCTTGGTGGATTCCCCTCGACTTAGGCCCCAGCATTTT. Its protein product is CASSLVDSPRLRPQHF. The chain recombines TRBV5-1 with TRBJ1-5; D is unresolved. The germline V gene encodes CDR1 SGHRS and CDR2 YFSETQ. The CDR3 is 16 residues long. V lost 0 bases and J lost 9, with 19 bases in between.

The rearrangement links TRBV4-1 to TRBJ2-1; 8 bases fit TRBD2. The ends lost 1 base at V and 4 bases at J; junction bases unmatched: 6. Germline CDR1 is MGHRA and CDR2 is YSYEKL. This CDR3 has 16 residues. CDR3 protein: CASSQGDGGAYNEQFF. Here the CDR3 DNA reads TGCGCCAGCAGCCAAGGAGACGGGGGGGCATACAATGAGCAGTTCTTC.

The V call is TRBV28, the J call TRBJ1-2; D is perhaps TRBD1 (6 bases). This CDR3 is 15 amino acids long. From germline, CDR1 is MDHEN and CDR2 SYDVKM. V gave up 5 bases and J gave up 2 bases, with 15 bases separating them. The CDR3 spells CASSENRVGNYGYTF. The CDR3 nucleotides read TGTGCCAGCAGTGAAAACAGGGTTGGAAACTATGGCTACACCTTC.